This is a list of T cell receptor beta chains from one sample in a study of T cells after yellow fever vaccination. TCRdb reanalysed the 5' RACE reads using MiXCR and keeps one entry per CDR3 protein. Of hundreds of thousands of distinct CDR3 sequences listed, 9% to 15% were seen once; the top ten hold 14% to 15%. Source: PBMCs, taken on the day of the yellow fever booster vaccination. These receptors were obtained from a man under 40 who received the YFV17D yellow fever vaccine. The CDR3 runs from the conserved cysteine through the conserved F or W. The D gene is left open where the match is weak. Clone size is shown for a subset of rows, as once, few, many or a class of expanded clone.

len,d_gene,j_gene,v_gene,abundance,CDR3aa,CDR3nt
18,-,TRBJ1-2,TRBV20-1,few,CSAQDDRTPQRSNYGYTF,TGCAGTGCGCAAGACGACAGGACACCACAGCGGTCAAACTATGGCTACACCTTC
15,-,TRBJ2-7,TRBV7-2,-,CASSLGGAVRYEQYF,TGTGCCAGCAGCTTAGGGGGTGCGGTGCGGTACGAGCAGTACTTC
14,-,TRBJ2-6,TRBV28,few,CATIPVSGANVLTF,TGTGCCACAATACCCGTCTCTGGGGCCAACGTCCTGACTTTC
17,TRBD2,TRBJ2-7,TRBV20-1,-,CSARGLAGGFSIDEQYF,TGCAGTGCTAGGGGGCTAGCGGGAGGTTTTTCTATCGACGAGCAGTACTTC
12,-,TRBJ2-1,TRBV11-2,few,CASSSSVEEQFF,TGTGCCAGCAGCTCTTCCGTCGAAGAGCAGTTCTTC
13,-,TRBJ1-5,TRBV19,few,CASVTGYNQPQHF,TGTGCCAGCGTAACAGGGTACAATCAGCCCCAGCATTTT
15,TRBD1,TRBJ2-3,TRBV20-1,few,CSARTRQGAIDTQYF,TGCAGTGCTAGAACCCGACAGGGGGCGATAGATACGCAGTATTTT
17,-,TRBJ1-4,TRBV4-3,-,CASSQGISNIGNEKLFF,TGCGCCAGCAGCCAAGGGATCTCGAACATTGGGAATGAAAAACTGTTTTTT
13,-,TRBJ2-1,TRBV28,many,CASSRDPKDEQFF,TGTGCCAGCAGCCGGGACCCCAAAGATGAGCAGTTCTTC
14,TRBD2,TRBJ2-7,TRBV14,few,CASSRDSGAYEQYF,TGTGCCAGCAGCCGGGATAGCGGGGCCTACGAGCAGTACTTC
12,-,TRBJ2-1,TRBV6-2/TRBV6-3,-,CASTDGARAKFF,TGTGCCAGCACCGACGGTGCGAGAGCTAAGTTCTTC
12,-,TRBJ1-4,TRBV28,-,CASSAINEKLFF,TGTGCCAGCAGTGCCATTAATGAAAAACTGTTTTTT
13,-,TRBJ2-1,TRBV7-8,-,CASSSKSGNEQFF,TGTGCCAGCAGCTCGAAGAGCGGCAATGAGCAGTTCTTC
20,TRBD1,TRBJ2-1,TRBV9,few,CASSTRRDRGPSGTPDEQFF,TGTGCCAGCAGCACCCGCCGGGACAGGGGGCCTAGCGGGACTCCCGATGAGCAGTTCTTC
12,-,TRBJ2-1,TRBV20-1,-,CSAFELGNEQFF,TGCAGTGCTTTTGAACTAGGTAATGAGCAGTTCTTC
15,TRBD2,TRBJ2-7,TRBV5-1,many,CASSKGLAGSYEQYF,TGCGCCAGCAGCAAGGGACTAGCGGGATCCTACGAGCAGTACTTC
15,TRBD1,TRBJ2-7,TRBV7-2,few,CASSAGQGATYEQYF,TGTGCCAGCAGCGCAGGACAGGGGGCGACCTACGAGCAGTACTTC
15,-,TRBJ1-6,TRBV5-1,-,CASSPTGSYNSPLHF,TGCGCCAGCAGCCCGACGGGATCCTATAATTCACCCCTCCACTTT
13,-,TRBJ1-2,TRBV7-8,-,CASSPERNYGYTF,TGTGCCAGCTCGCCGGAGCGGAACTATGGCTACACCTTC
14,TRBD1,TRBJ2-5,TRBV20-1,-,CSAFRGTGGETQYF,TGCAGTGCTTTTCGAGGGACAGGGGGGGAGACCCAGTACTTC
13,TRBD1,TRBJ2-3,TRBV19,few,CASSGAGTGTQYF,TGTGCCAGTAGTGGAGCGGGGACAGGGACGCAGTATTTT
13,-,TRBJ2-5,TRBV6-1,few,CASRPGLWETQYF,TGTGCCAGCAGGCCGGGACTTTGGGAGACCCAGTACTTC